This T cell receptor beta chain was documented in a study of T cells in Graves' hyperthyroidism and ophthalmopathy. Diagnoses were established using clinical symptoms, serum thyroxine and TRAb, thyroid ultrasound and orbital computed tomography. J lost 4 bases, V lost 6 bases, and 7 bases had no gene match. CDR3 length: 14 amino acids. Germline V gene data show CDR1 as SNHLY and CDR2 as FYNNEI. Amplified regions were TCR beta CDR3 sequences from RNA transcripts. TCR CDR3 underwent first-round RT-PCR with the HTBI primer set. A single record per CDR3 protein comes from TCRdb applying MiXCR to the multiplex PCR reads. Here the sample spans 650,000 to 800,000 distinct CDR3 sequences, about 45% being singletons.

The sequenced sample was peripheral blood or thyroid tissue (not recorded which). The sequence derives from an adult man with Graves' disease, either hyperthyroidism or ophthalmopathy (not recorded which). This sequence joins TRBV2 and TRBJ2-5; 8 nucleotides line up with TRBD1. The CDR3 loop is CASSHTGGRETQYF. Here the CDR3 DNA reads TGTGCCAGCAGCCACACAGGGGGAAGAGAGACCCAGTACTTC.